The rows below give T cell receptor beta chains drawn from one sample of a study of blood T cell repertoires in COVID-19. Generated by immunoSEQ multiplex PCR, the TCRdb table keeps only in-frame clones and is missing some. The table has about 170,000 clones, around 89% seen once. The sequenced material came from peripheral blood. These receptors were obtained from a man aged 60 to 69 with acute or convalescent COVID-19. The CDR3 runs from the conserved cysteine through the conserved F or W. D genes are given only for firm matches. Size values are once, few and many counts, or a class for expanded clones, and some rows have none.

>TRBJ1-4|once|-|TRBV28
CASSIPGTNEKLFF
TGTGCCAGCAGTATCCCCGGGACAAATGAAAAACTGTTTTTT
>TRBJ1-2|-|TRBD1|TRBV2
CASSGALQGIEGYTF
TGTGCCAGCAGTGGGGCCTTACAGGGGATCGAGGGCTACACCTTC
>TRBJ1-6|once|-|TRBV2
CASSDISYNSPLHF
TGTGCCAGCAGTGACATCTCCTATAATTCACCCCTCCACTTT
>TRBJ1-1|-|TRBD1|TRBV6-5
CASSSGGIENTEAFF
TGTGCCAGCAGTTCAGGGGGCATCGAGAACACTGAAGCTTTCTTT
>TRBJ1-6|-|-|TRBV10-2
CASTRQEYNSPLHF
TGCGCCAGCACCAGACAGGAGTATAATTCACCCCTCCACTTT
>TRBJ1-4|once|TRBD1|TRBV5-6
CASSFGDRVDEKLFF
TGTGCCAGCAGCTTTGGGGACAGGGTCGATGAAAAACTGTTTTTT
>TRBJ1-1|-|-|TRBV5-1
CASSVDELNTEAFF
TGCGCCAGCAGCGTAGACGAACTAAACACTGAAGCTTTCTTT
>TRBJ1-1|-|TRBD1|TRBV11-3
CATSRDSSNTEAFF
TGTGCCACCAGCCGGGACAGCTCGAACACTGAAGCTTTCTTT
>TRBJ2-2|-|-|TRBV5-4
CASTKGQGPSTGELFF
TGTGCCAGCACCAAAGGTCAGGGCCCGAGCACCGGGGAGCTGTTTTTT
>TRBJ1-2|-|TRBD1|TRBV7-2
CASSSAARTGAPGGIGYTF
TGTGCCAGCAGCTCCGCCGCGAGGACAGGGGCCCCTGGGGGCATTGGCTACACCTTC
>TRBJ2-2|-|-|TRBV30
CAYHRRNTGELFF
TGTGCTTACCACAGGAGAAACACCGGGGAGCTGTTTTTT
>TRBJ1-1|once|-|TRBV5-4
CASSLGRQENTEAFF
TGTGCCAGCAGCTTGGGGCGCCAGGAGAACACTGAAGCTTTCTTT
>TRBJ2-1|-|-|TRBV5-8
CACRSSYSSYNEQFF
TGTGCCTGTAGATCTTCCTACAGCTCCTACAATGAGCAGTTCTTC
>TRBJ2-1|once|TRBD1|TRBV7-9
CASSLGTGETEQFF
TGTGCCAGCAGCTTAGGGACAGGGGAAACTGAGCAGTTCTTC
>TRBJ1-1|-|-|TRBV11-2
CASTLTAVNPTEAFF
TGTGCCAGCACCCTAACAGCAGTTAACCCCACTGAAGCTTTCTTT
>TRBJ2-3|-|-|TRBV5-6
CASSFSRPDTQYF
TGTGCCAGCAGCTTCTCGAGGCCAGATACGCAGTATTTT
>TRBJ2-1|once|-|TRBV7-3
CASSSSGGTADEQFF
TGTGCCAGCAGCTCCTCCGGAGGGACAGCGGATGAGCAGTTCTTC